Listed below are T cell receptor beta chains from one sample, sequenced in a study of molecular identifiers for immune sequencing clone quantification. TCRdb reprocessed the PCR reads via MiXCR and lists one record per CDR3 protein. The data show approximately 500,000 distinct CDR3 sequences, around a fifth seen once. Material: naive CD8+ T cells from blood, with Jurkat cell RNA spiked in. These receptors were collected from a human donor in good health. Some libraries in this study had Jurkat cell RNA spiked in. Both conserved end residues are part of each CDR3. Fields, in order: D gene, J gene, clone size, CDR3 length, V gene, CDR3 protein, CDR3 DNA. D genes are given only for firm matches. Part of the rows lack a size; the others show once, few, many or a class for expanded clones.

.,TRBJ2-2,.,20,TRBV11-2,CASSLAGIQELYSNTGELFF,TGTGCCAGCAGCTTAGCCGGGATCCAGGAGCTCTATTCGAACACCGGGGAGCTGTTTTTT
.,TRBJ1-2,few,12,TRBV30,CAWSVDNYGYTF,TGTGCCTGGAGTGTAGATAACTATGGCTACACCTTC
TRBD2,TRBJ2-1,many,16,TRBV7-2,CASSLTLAGGLDEQFF,TGTGCCAGCAGCTTAACTCTAGCGGGGGGATTAGATGAGCAGTTCTTC
.,TRBJ2-1,few,13,TRBV27,CASSFQGGNEQFF,TGTGCCAGCAGTTTCCAGGGAGGCAATGAGCAGTTCTTC
TRBD2,TRBJ2-3,many,17,TRBV7-9,CASSYPRGVGESDTQYF,TGTGCCAGCAGCTACCCCCGGGGGGTCGGAGAATCAGATACGCAGTATTTT
.,TRBJ2-2,.,16,TRBV18,CASSPPGGGDSGELFF,TGTGCCAGCTCACCGCCCGGAGGGGGTGACTCCGGGGAGCTGTTTTTT
TRBD1,TRBJ2-7,.,15,TRBV19,CASSNPGQGPYEQYF,TGTGCCAGTAGTAACCCGGGACAGGGGCCCTACGAGCAGTACTTC
TRBD1,TRBJ2-5,.,15,TRBV10-1,CASSSWTGGDETQYF,TGCGCCAGCAGTTCCTGGACAGGGGGCGATGAGACCCAGTACTTC
.,TRBJ2-5,many,14,TRBV6-5,CASSPTTDQETQYF,TGTGCCAGCAGCCCAACGACAGACCAAGAGACCCAGTACTTC
TRBD2,TRBJ2-1,few,18,TRBV7-2,CASSLAASGGAVYNEQFF,TGTGCCAGCAGCTTAGCTGCTAGCGGGGGGGCAGTCTACAATGAGCAGTTCTTC
.,TRBJ2-1,few,17,TRBV19,CASSIVSGMSSYNEQFF,TGTGCCAGTAGTATAGTGTCAGGCATGAGCTCCTACAATGAGCAGTTCTTC
.,TRBJ2-1,few,13,TRBV10-3,CAISESNTLEQFF,TGTGCCATCAGTGAGTCGAACACTCTCGAGCAGTTCTTC
.,TRBJ2-1,many,11,TRBV6-2/TRBV6-3,CASSYSLEQFF,TGTGCCAGCAGTTACTCGCTAGAGCAGTTCTTC
.,TRBJ1-2,.,12,TRBV29-1,CSVASGIDGYTF,TGCAGCGTAGCCTCCGGGATAGATGGCTACACCTTC
.,TRBJ2-3,.,15,TRBV7-9,CASSPSGGLVDTQYF,TGTGCCAGCAGCCCTTCCGGGGGGCTGGTGGATACGCAGTATTTT
TRBD1,TRBJ2-5,.,15,TRBV13,CASSPTGGSQETQYF,TGTGCCAGCAGCCCAACAGGGGGCTCCCAAGAGACCCAGTACTTC
.,TRBJ1-1,few,12,TRBV11-1,CASSPIMPEAFF,TGTGCCAGCAGCCCCATCATGCCTGAAGCTTTCTTT
.,TRBJ2-3,.,15,TRBV12-3/TRBV12-4,CASNRDSSSTDTQYF,TGTGCCAGCAACAGGGACTCTTCTAGCACAGATACGCAGTATTTT
.,TRBJ2-5,few,15,TRBV7-9,CASSPRLDPQETQYF,TGTGCCAGCAGCCCCAGGTTAGACCCCCAAGAGACCCAGTACTTC
TRBD2,TRBJ2-3,many,17,TRBV11-2,CASSWGLAGPRGDTQYF,TGTGCCAGCAGCTGGGGACTAGCGGGGCCCCGGGGCGATACGCAGTATTTT
TRBD1,TRBJ2-1,many,15,TRBV7-9,CASSLTGGRSNEQFF,TGTGCCAGCAGCTTAACAGGGGGCCGGTCCAATGAGCAGTTCTTC
TRBD2,TRBJ2-3,many,18,TRBV5-1,CASSLGLAGAFGRDTQYF,TGCGCCAGCAGCTTGGGGCTAGCGGGGGCTTTCGGGCGAGATACGCAGTATTTT
TRBD2,TRBJ2-1,.,16,TRBV27,CASSLVGGRVINEQFF,TGTGCCAGCAGTTTAGTTGGCGGGAGGGTTATAAATGAGCAGTTCTTC
.,TRBJ1-5,many,15,TRBV6-6,CASSYSARVNQPQHF,TGTGCCAGCAGTTACTCTGCCAGGGTCAATCAGCCCCAGCATTTT
.,TRBJ2-3,many,14,TRBV29-1,CSVWGELGTDTQYF,TGCAGCGTCTGGGGGGAGTTGGGCACAGATACGCAGTATTTT
TRBD1,TRBJ2-7,few,16,TRBV20-1,CSASAPATGGSYEQYF,TGCAGTGCCTCCGCCCCCGCGACAGGGGGTTCCTACGAGCAGTACTTC